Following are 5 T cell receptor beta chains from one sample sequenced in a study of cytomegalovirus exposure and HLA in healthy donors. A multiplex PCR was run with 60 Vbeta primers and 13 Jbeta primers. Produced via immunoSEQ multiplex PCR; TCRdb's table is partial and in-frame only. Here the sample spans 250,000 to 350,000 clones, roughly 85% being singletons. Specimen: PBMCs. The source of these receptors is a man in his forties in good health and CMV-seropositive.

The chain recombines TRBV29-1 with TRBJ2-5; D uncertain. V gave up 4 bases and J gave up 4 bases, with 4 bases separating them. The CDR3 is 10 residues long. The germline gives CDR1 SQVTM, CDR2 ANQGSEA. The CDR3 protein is CSVAGETQYF. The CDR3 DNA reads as TGCAGCGTTGCCGGAGAGACCCAGTACTTC.

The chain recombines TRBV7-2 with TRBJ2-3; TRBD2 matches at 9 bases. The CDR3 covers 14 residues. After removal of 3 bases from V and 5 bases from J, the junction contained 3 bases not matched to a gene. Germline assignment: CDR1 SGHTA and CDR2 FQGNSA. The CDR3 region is CASSFRLAEDTQYF. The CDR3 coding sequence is TGTGCCAGCAGCTTTCGACTAGCGGAAGATACGCAGTATTTT.

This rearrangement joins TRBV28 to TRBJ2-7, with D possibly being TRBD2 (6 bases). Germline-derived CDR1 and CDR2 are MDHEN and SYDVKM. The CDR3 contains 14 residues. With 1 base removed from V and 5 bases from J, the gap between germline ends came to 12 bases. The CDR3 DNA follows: TGTGCCAGCAGTTTATCAAACGGCGGGGACGAGCAGTACTTC. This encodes CASSLSNGGDEQYF. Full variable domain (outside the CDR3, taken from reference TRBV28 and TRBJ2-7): DVKVTQSSRYLVKRTGEKVFLECVQDMDHENMFWYRQDPGLGLRLIYFSYDVKMKEKGDIPEGYSVSREKKERFSLILESASTNQTSMYLCASSLSNGGDEQYFGPGTRLTVT.

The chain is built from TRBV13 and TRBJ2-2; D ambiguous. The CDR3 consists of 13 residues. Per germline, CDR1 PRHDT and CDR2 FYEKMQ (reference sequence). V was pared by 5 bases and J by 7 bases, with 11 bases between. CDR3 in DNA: TGTGCCAGCAGCATGCCGGTTGGCGGGGAGCTGTTTTTT. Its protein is CASSMPVGGELFF.

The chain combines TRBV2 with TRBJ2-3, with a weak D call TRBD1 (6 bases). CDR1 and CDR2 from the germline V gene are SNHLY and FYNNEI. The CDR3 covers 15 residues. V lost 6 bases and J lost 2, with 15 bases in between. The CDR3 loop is CASSQTGHLTDTQYF. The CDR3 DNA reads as TGTGCCAGCAGCCAGACAGGCCATCTCACAGATACGCAGTATTTT.